This record concerns one T cell receptor (beta chain) sequence. What it binds is not known. The germline gives CDR1 SGDLS, CDR2 YYNGEE. This CDR3 comprises 15 residues. V lost 2 bases, J lost 1 base, and 11 bases lay in between. These data are taken from a study of OX40 agonist ivuxolimab in advanced cancers. Points from the study as a whole: No determination was made of the antigen specificity of the expanded peripheral T cells.

Generated by immunoSEQ multiplex PCR, the TCRdb table keeps only in-frame clones and is missing some. This table has 50,000 to 85,000 clones, 85% appearing once. This sequence originates from an adult with an advanced solid tumor such as melanoma, head and neck, liver or kidney cancer. This sample comprised CD4+ or CD8+ T cells sorted from blood, obtained in a trial of the OX40 agonist ivuxolimab. The chain is built from TRBV9 and TRBJ2-3; TRBD2 might be the D (6 bases). Here the CDR3 DNA reads TGTGCCAGCAGCGTCCGTCCTAGCGGCACAGATACGCAGTATTTT. It is translated as CASSVRPSGTDTQYF.